The rows below give T cell receptor beta chains drawn from one sample of a study of regulatory T cells in long-lasting Graves disease. TCRdb fed the multiplex PCR reads into MiXCR, producing one record per CDR3 protein. The sample records fewer than 550,000 distinct CDR3 sequences, approximately 16% being singletons. These records were also assigned to another study, of T cells in Graves' hyperthyroidism and ophthalmopathy.

The material was peripheral blood mononuclear cells (PBMCs), obtained at new diagnosis, from a patient treated with antithyroid drugs. These receptors were collected from a young woman with Graves disease. Both conserved end residues are part of each CDR3. The order of the fields is D gene, CDR3 length, J gene, clone size, V gene, CDR3 protein, CDR3 DNA. D genes are given only for firm matches. Rows may omit the clone size; those that give it use once, few, many or a size class.

d_call: TRBD2; cdr3_length: 13; j_call: TRBJ2-7; clone_size: many; v_call: TRBV29-1; cdr3_aa: CSVVSSGWREQYF; cdr3_nt: TGCAGCGTTGTTTCTAGCGGGTGGCGGGAGCAGTACTTC
d_call: TRBD2; cdr3_length: 14; j_call: TRBJ2-7; clone_size: many; v_call: TRBV15; cdr3_aa: CATSSSGVRDEQYF; cdr3_nt: TGTGCCACCAGCAGTAGCGGGGTTCGAGACGAGCAGTACTTC
d_call: TRBD2; cdr3_length: 17; j_call: TRBJ2-3; clone_size: medium-sized; v_call: TRBV11-1; cdr3_aa: CASSLDPPGGYTDTQYF; cdr3_nt: TGTGCCAGCAGCTTAGATCCTCCGGGAGGCTACACAGATACGCAGTATTTT
d_call: TRBD1; cdr3_length: 17; j_call: TRBJ2-5; clone_size: NA; v_call: TRBV4-1; cdr3_aa: CASSQERGGQGMETQYF; cdr3_nt: TGCGCCAGCAGCCAAGAACGGGGGGGACAGGGGATGGAGACCCAGTACTTC
d_call: TRBD1; cdr3_length: 16; j_call: TRBJ2-3; clone_size: many; v_call: TRBV2; cdr3_aa: CASSEGTGLPRDTQYF; cdr3_nt: TGTGCCAGCAGTGAAGGGACAGGGCTACCCAGGGATACGCAGTATTTT
d_call: NA; cdr3_length: 13; j_call: TRBJ1-6; clone_size: NA; v_call: TRBV10-3; cdr3_aa: CAIGSEGNSPLHF; cdr3_nt: TGTGCCATCGGATCGGAGGGTAATTCACCCCTCCACTTT
d_call: NA; cdr3_length: 13; j_call: TRBJ2-1; clone_size: many; v_call: TRBV7-9; cdr3_aa: CASSLAPAHEQFF; cdr3_nt: TGTGCCAGCAGCTTAGCCCCGGCACATGAGCAGTTCTTC
d_call: NA; cdr3_length: 12; j_call: TRBJ2-7; clone_size: many; v_call: TRBV7-9; cdr3_aa: CASSPQAYEQYF; cdr3_nt: TGTGCCAGCAGCCCCCAGGCCTACGAGCAGTACTTC
d_call: NA; cdr3_length: 12; j_call: TRBJ2-5; clone_size: NA; v_call: TRBV14; cdr3_aa: CASSQQEETQYF; cdr3_nt: TGTGCCAGCAGCCAACAAGAAGAGACCCAGTACTTC
d_call: NA; cdr3_length: 14; j_call: TRBJ2-2; clone_size: NA; v_call: TRBV5-5; cdr3_aa: CASSLDLGLGELFF; cdr3_nt: TGTGCCAGCAGCTTGGACTTGGGGCTCGGGGAGCTGTTTTTT